This T cell receptor beta chain was obtained from a study of T cell responses to AZD1222 COVID-19 vaccine. The overall study: Analyses pooled second doses at about 4 or about 12 weeks. Study observations and caveats: None of the repertoires were sampled until the peak T cell response had passed. Dominant CD4 TCR responses targeted spike regions 160-218 and 743-854.

Germline trimming cut 8 bases from V and 8 bases from J; bases unmatched to any gene: 15. Germline V lookup: CDR1 KGHSH, CDR2 LQKENI. This CDR3 contains 15 residues. Some clones are missing from TCRdb's copy, which holds only in-frame ones; the method was immunoSEQ multiplex PCR. The sample carries about 110,000 clones, around 90% recorded once. About this clone: The antigen remains undetermined.

The source is an adult in good health. The chain couples TRBV18 to TRBJ1-2; TRBD1 matches 9 bases. The starting material was peripheral blood, obtained on day 0 of AZD1222 vaccination. The CDR3 DNA is TGTGCCAGCCACAAAGGACAGGGGCGTCAAAGGGGCTACACCTTC. Translation: CASHKGQGRQRGYTF.